This T cell receptor beta chain emerged from a study of T cell repertoires in ileal Crohn's disease (dated 2019 in TCRdb). As for the study more broadly: The median duration of disease was about 7.3 years, and at the time of surgery approximately 34% of patients were active smokers. Postoperative therapy was given to about half of the patients, with thiopurines administered to 11 patients and anti-TNF agents administered to 15 to 20 patients. A prospective multicentre cohort supplied the 57 Crohn's disease patients whose TCR repertoires were analysed. A total of around 150 mucosal samples from some 57 patients were sequenced, collected from several sites on the surgical specimen as well as at postoperative endoscopy. Running in parallel with the study was a multicentre cohort set up to find predictors of early endoscopic recurrence following ileocolonic resection. The M6 samples were biopsies of the neoterminal ileum collected during postoperative colonoscopy. A Rutgeerts score above i0 was used to define endoscopic postoperative recurrence. Every patient underwent surgery because of a complication, which was stricturing disease in 61% of cases and penetrating disease in about 39%. The investigation overall reported the following: Higher percentages of high-frequency clones at the time of surgery were linked to endoscopic recurrence, and every patient with clonality above 26.8% (18/57) had recurrence. The timing of postoperative endoscopy varied within the first year after surgery, and the median delay was 6.9 months. Only a subgroup of patients, of unstated size, had their mucosal CD4 and CD8 T cells sorted and sequenced. Compared with CD4 T cells, sorted CD8 T cells held more high-frequency clones, which suggests that the mucosal expansions were mostly CD8. A significantly higher proportion of clonal expansions was observed in active smokers at surgery than in non-smokers (25.9% vs 17.9%, p=0.02).

Including cysteine and phenylalanine, the CDR3 has 16 amino acids. The retained sequence is limited to the CDR3, 48 bases, with the frame set at the first base. Germline trimming amounts to 5 bases on V and 7 bases on J, with 15 as the count of junction bases outside the gene matches. In the germline V gene, CDR1 corresponds to SGHRS and CDR2 to YFSETQ. Turning to this clone: No antigen is known for it. Base-call qualities are not available, and no considerably larger clone is one nucleotide away.

What the time point label conveys for this sample: neoterminal ileum biopsy at postoperative endoscopy, about 6 months after surgery. To be eligible, patients had to be adults with ileal or ileocolonic Crohn's disease and an indication for ileocolonic resection. Whole ileal mucosal biopsies were stored frozen at -80°C before DNA extraction. A TRizol-based method was used to extract genomic DNA from the frozen whole biopsies, and the DNA was quantified with a NanoDrop 2000 spectrophotometer. Five hundred nanograms of biopsy DNA per sample were submitted for commercial TCRB immunosequencing. CDR3 regions were amplified from genomic DNA by Adaptive Biotechnology using a two-step, amplification bias-controlled multiplex PCR. The first PCR used primers for every V and J gene segment; the second PCR added barcodes and Illumina adapters. CDR3 libraries were sequenced using an Illumina instrument. From the authors' description of their analysis: Vendor-provided pipelines were combined with custom analysis of raw data in R/Bioconductor under R version 3.3.0. Clonality, ranging from 0 to 1, was calculated as the inverse of the normalised Shannon entropy of all productive clones. High-frequency clones were defined as the share of the repertoire occupied by the top 100 clones, with only clones passing a 95% confidence test being retained. Overlap between samples was measured with the Morisita-Horn index, while repertoire diversity was measured with the Simpson index. TCRdb carries this immuneACCESS record with in-frame sequences only. Its versions omit some clonotypes, under half of them owing to an unresolved V gene in the studies checked, with the rest unexplained. For V, J and clone size, that table is used; D and trimming come from the DNA. Recorded for this sample are more than 10,000 clones; roughly 80% of them occurred a single time. Together, the top ten hold under 20% of the sample.

The sample taken for sequencing was ileal tissue. The receptor was derived from an adult with Crohn's disease. This chain joins TRBV5-1 to TRBJ1-1; 9 bases in the junction line up with TRBD1. CDR3 reads: CASRNPGQGLSSEAFF. The nucleotide sequence is given as TGCGCCAGCAGGAATCCGGGACAGGGACTTTCAAGTGAAGCTTTCTTT.